This T cell receptor (beta chain) stems from a study of low-dose radiotherapy and immunotherapy resistance in tumors. Looking at the study overall: The treatment that patients received was intravenous nivolumab 240 mg every two weeks plus ipilimumab 1 mg/kg every six weeks. The drug cyclophosphamide was given into a vein at 200 mg/m2 every two weeks, one day before radiation and immunotherapy. Daily, from cycle 1 day 1 and for four cycles, patients took oral aspirin 300 mg.

Both TCRalpha and TCRbeta chains were reverse transcribed with V-gene-specific primers. TCRs underwent 15 to 25 PCR cycles of amplification with a constant-region primer and V-primer adapter. TCRdb processed the reads anew with MiXCR; each CDR3 protein has one entry. The table records nearly 95,000 distinct CDR3 sequences, around 9.2% of them present only once. V gave up 5 bases and J gave up 6 bases; unmatched junction bases: 11. This CDR3 is 16 amino acids long. CDR1 and CDR2 from the germline V gene are SEHNR and FQNEAQ (reference sequence). This clonotype was seen repeatedly, ten times or more. Regarding time point: before trial treatment. Qualifying patients carried advanced solid tumors devoid of tumor-infiltrating lymphocytes.

The gene calls are TRBV7-9 and TRBJ2-1, with 9 bases that match TRBD1. This receptor was obtained from a male donor with prostate cancer. The sample was PBMCs, taken before treatment. CDR3 nucleotides: TGTGCCAGCAGCAAGGAGAGGACAGGGGCCCGCAATGAGCAGTTCTTC. This sequence encodes CASSKERTGARNEQFF.